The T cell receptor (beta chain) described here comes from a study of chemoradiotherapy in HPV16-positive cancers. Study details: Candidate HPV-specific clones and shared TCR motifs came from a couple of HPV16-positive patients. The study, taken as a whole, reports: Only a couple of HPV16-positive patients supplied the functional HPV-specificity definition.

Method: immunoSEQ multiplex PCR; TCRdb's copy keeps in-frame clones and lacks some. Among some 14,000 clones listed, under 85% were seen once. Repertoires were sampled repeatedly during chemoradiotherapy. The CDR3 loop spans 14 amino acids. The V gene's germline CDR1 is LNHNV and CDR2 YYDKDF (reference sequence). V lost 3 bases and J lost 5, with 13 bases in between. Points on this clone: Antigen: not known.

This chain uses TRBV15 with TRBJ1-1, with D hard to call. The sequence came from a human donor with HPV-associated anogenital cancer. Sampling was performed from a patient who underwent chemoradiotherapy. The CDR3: CATSSFGDLTEAFF. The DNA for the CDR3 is TGTGCCACCAGCAGTTTTGGGGATTTGACTGAAGCTTTCTTT.